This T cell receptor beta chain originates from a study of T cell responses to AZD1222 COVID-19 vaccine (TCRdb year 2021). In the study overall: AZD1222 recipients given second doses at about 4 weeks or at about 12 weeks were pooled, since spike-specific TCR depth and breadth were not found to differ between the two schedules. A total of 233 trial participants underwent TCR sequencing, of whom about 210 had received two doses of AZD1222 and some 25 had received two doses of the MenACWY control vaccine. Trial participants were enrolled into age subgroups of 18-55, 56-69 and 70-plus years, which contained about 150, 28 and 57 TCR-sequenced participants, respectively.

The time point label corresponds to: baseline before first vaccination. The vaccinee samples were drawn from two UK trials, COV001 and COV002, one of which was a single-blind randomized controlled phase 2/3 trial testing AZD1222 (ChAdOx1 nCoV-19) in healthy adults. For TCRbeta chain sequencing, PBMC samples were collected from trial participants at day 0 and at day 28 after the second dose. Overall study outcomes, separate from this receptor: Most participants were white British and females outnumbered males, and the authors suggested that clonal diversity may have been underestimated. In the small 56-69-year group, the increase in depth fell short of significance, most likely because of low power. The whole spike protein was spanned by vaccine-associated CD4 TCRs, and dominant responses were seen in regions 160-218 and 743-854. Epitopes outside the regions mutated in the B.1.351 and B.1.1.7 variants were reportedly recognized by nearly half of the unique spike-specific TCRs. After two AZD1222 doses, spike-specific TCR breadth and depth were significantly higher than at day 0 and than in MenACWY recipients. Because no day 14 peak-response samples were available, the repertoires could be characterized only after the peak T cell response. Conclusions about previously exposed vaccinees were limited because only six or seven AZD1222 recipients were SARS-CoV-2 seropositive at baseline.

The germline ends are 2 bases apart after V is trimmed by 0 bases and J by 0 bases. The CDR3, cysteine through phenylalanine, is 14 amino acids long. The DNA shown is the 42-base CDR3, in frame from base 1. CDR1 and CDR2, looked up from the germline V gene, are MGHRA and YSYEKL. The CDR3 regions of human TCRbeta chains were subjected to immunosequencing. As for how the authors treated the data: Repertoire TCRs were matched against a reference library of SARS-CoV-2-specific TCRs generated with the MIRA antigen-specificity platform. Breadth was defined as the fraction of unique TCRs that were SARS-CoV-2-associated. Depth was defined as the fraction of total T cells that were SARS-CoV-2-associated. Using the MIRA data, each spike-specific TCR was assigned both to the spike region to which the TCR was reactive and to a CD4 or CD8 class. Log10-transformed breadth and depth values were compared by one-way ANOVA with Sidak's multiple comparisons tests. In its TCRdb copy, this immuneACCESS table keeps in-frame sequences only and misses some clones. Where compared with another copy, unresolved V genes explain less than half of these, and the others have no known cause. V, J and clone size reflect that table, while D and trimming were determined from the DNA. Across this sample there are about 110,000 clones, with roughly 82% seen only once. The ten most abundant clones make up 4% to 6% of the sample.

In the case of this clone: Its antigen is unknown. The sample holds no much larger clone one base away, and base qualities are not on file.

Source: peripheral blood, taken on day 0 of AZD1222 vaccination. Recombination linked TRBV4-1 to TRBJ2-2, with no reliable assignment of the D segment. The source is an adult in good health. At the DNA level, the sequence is TGCGCCAGCAGCCAAGATGCGAACACCGGGGAGCTGTTTTTT. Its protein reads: CASSQDANTGELFF.